This is a list of T cell receptor beta chains from one sample in a study of Graves' ophthalmopathy and Graves' hyperthyroidism. TCRdb passed the multiplex PCR reads through MiXCR, listing each CDR3 protein once. The sample includes a few hundred thousand distinct CDR3 sequences, approximately 15% of them seen just once. The sample comprised peripheral blood. The receptors come from a woman aged 18 to 35 with stable Graves' hyperthyroidism. Both conserved end residues are part of each CDR3. Some rows have no size entry. The others give once, few or many, or a class for an expanded clone.

many,TRBJ1-1,TRBV6-1,CASSKGVAEAFF
many,TRBJ1-2,TRBV24-1,CATSERDRGFSGYTF
NA,TRBJ1-6,TRBV15,CATSRDLGDRTYNSHLHF
NA,TRBJ1-1,TRBV13,CASSRPGGARGAFF
many,TRBJ1-2,TRBV3-1,CASSLARGRYGYTF
few,TRBJ2-7,TRBV5-1,CASSSPGEDEQYF
NA,TRBJ2-5,TRBV7-6,CASSLPNGTSGGRETQYF
many,TRBJ2-7,TRBV10-3,CATKDSGYEQYF
NA,TRBJ1-2,TRBV6-1,CATELLTGGYGYTF
many,TRBJ1-2,TRBV20-1,CSAPRANYGYTF
many,TRBJ1-1,TRBV6-5,CASSYYREAFF
many,TRBJ1-5,TRBV15,CATSGGLPDPSGGDQPQHF
many,TRBJ1-2,TRBV14,CASSQQGSYGYTF
NA,TRBJ1-2,TRBV19,CASSIALIQGTIYGYTF
many,TRBJ2-7,TRBV20-1,CSATYPWGDEQYF
NA,TRBJ1-6,TRBV20-1,CNRQGGVLLHF